This entry lists 20 T cell receptor beta chains sequenced from one sample in a study of T cells in Graves' hyperthyroidism and ophthalmopathy. The TCR beta CDR3 regions underwent amplification using RNA transcripts as the source. The HTBI primer set drove a first-round RT-PCR of the TCR CDR3. From the multiplex PCR reads, TCRdb called clonotypes with MiXCR, one entry per CDR3 protein. The sample has about 380,000 distinct CDR3 sequences; roughly 18% are singletons. The sequencing input was blood. Receptor source: a man aged 18 to 35 with Graves' ophthalmopathy.

In this sample, this clonotype turned up many times. J is TRBJ2-1 and V is TRBV13; 9 bases agree with TRBD2. The length of the CDR3 is 13 residues. Germline CDR1 PRHDT, CDR2 FYEKMQ (reference sequence). The junction had 3 bases not matched to a gene; V was cut back by 6 bases and J by 6 bases. In DNA form, the CDR3 reads TGTGCCAGCAGGGGTAGCGGGGGCAATGAGCAGTTCTTC. Translation gives CASRGSGGNEQFF.

This clonotype was found many times. The gene calls are TRBV5-1 and TRBJ1-2; the D gene is possibly TRBD1 (6 bases). The CDR3 contains 14 residues. Deletions cut 0 bases from V and 6 bases from J, with 12 bases between. The germline CDR1 and CDR2 sequences are SGHRS and YFSETQ. The CDR3 region is CASSLDSGGDGYTF. The CDR3 DNA is TGCGCCAGCAGCTTGGACTCTGGGGGCGATGGCTACACCTTC.

Ten or more counts support this clonotype. V gene TRBV20-1 combines with J gene TRBJ2-5; 15 nucleotides line up with TRBD2. Germline CDR1 reads DFQATT; CDR2 reads SNEGSKA (reference sequence). The CDR3 has 16 residues. J gave up 5 bases and V 5 bases, and 9 bases lay outside the gene matches. CDR3 protein: CSAEYGLAGGQETQYF. CDR3 nucleotide sequence: TGCAGTGCTGAATATGGACTAGCGGGGGGGCAGGAGACCCAGTACTTC.

This clonotype was counted at least ten times. This chain connects TRBV5-1 to TRBJ2-3, with unresolved D. This CDR3 region has 15 residues. Between the trimmed V and J ends, which lost 4 bases and 2 bases, there was a span of 14 bases. From germline, CDR1 is SGHRS and CDR2 YFSETQ. The CDR3 reads CASSRTTLDTDTQYF. In DNA form, the CDR3 reads TGCGCCAGCAGCCGGACGACACTGGACACAGATACGCAGTATTTT. Together with reference TRBV5-1 and TRBJ2-3, the CDR3 gives the full variable domain: KAGVTQTPRYLIKTRGQQVTLSCSPISGHRSVSWYQQTPGQGLQFLFEYFSETQRNKGNFPGRFSGRQFSNSRSEMNVSTLELGDSALYLCASSRTTLDTDTQYFGPGTRLTVL.

This clonotype was seen many times. The chain has TRBV11-1 and TRBJ2-2; D may correspond to TRBD1 or TRBD2 (5 bases each). Germline V CDR1 and CDR2: SGHAT, FQDESV (reference sequence). The CDR3 loop spans 16 amino acids. The germline V and J ends were trimmed by 3 bases and 4 bases, with 15 bases remaining between them. CDR3: CASSFSGRAFTGELFF. CDR3 nucleotide sequence: TGTGCCAGCAGCTTCTCGGGACGGGCCTTCACCGGGGAGCTGTTTTTT. Full variable domain (missing parts from reference TRBV11-1 and TRBJ2-2): EAEVAQSPRYKITEKSQAVAFWCDPISGHATLYWYRQILGQGPELLVQFQDESVVDDSQLPKDRFSAERLKGVDSTLKIQPAELGDSAMYLCASSFSGRAFTGELFFGEGSRLTVL.

This clonotype showed up many times. The rearrangement uses TRBV28 and TRBJ1-2, with unresolved D. CDR3 length: 15 residues. Per germline, CDR1 MDHEN and CDR2 SYDVKM. Trimming removed 1 base from V and 4 bases from J, with 13 bases in between. CDR3 DNA sequence: TGTGCCAGCAGTTTATCCCAAAATCTGATCTATGGCTACACCTTC. As protein: CASSLSQNLIYGYTF.

A note on this clonotype: A read error is possible here, since a much larger clone lies one base away. The chain links TRBV6-4 to TRBJ1-2; 7 bases are a match to TRBD1. Looked up from germline, CDR1 is MRHNA and CDR2 is SNTAGT. This CDR3 region has 14 residues. The CDR3 protein is CTSSDGSGGEGYTF. DNA of the CDR3: TGTACCAGCAGTGACGGGTCAGGGGGAGAGGGCTACACCTTC.

This clonotype was detected once. This chain joins TRBV5-1 and TRBJ2-1, with a weak D call TRBD2 (5 bases). V lost 0 bases and J lost 7, with 14 bases in between. Per the germline V gene, CDR1 is SGHRS and CDR2 is YFSETQ. The CDR3 extends over 15 amino acids. CDR3 in amino acids: CASSLEAAGGNEQFF. CDR3 coding DNA: TGCGCCAGCAGCTTGGAGGCAGCCGGCGGGAATGAGCAGTTCTTC.

In this sample, this clonotype turned up a few times. The gene calls are TRBV12-3 or TRBV12-4 and TRBJ1-2; D gene unclear. V was pared by 5 bases and J by 8 bases, with 18 bases between. CDR3 length: 14 residues. This CDR3 is CASSRTPAPWGYTF. The CDR3, as DNA: TGTGCCAGCAGTCGAACACCGGCCCCTTGGGGCTACACCTTC.

This clonotype was recorded at least ten times. The chain combines TRBV28 with TRBJ2-7, with TRBD2 as a possible D gene (6 bases). Trimming shortened V by 1 base and J by 0 bases, and 10 bases separated the two germline ends. CDR3 length equals 15 residues. Germline CDR1 MDHEN, CDR2 SYDVKM. CDR3: CASSLSGLPSYEQYF. CDR3 in DNA: TGTGCCAGCAGTTTATCTGGACTACCCTCCTACGAGCAGTACTTC.

This clonotype has at least ten counts. The chain combines TRBV5-1 with TRBJ1-1; D not certain. CDR3 length: 11 residues. CDR1 and CDR2 from the germline V gene are SGHRS and YFSETQ. V lost 0 bases and J lost 8, with 5 bases in between. In nucleotides, the CDR3 is TGCGCCAGCAGCTTGGGCCCAGAAGCTTTCTTT. This sequence encodes CASSLGPEAFF.

The chain is built from TRBV4-1 and TRBJ1-6; weak D call: TRBD1 (6 bases). This CDR3 has 14 residues. V gave up 4 bases and J gave up 8 bases, with 12 bases separating them. Germline CDR1 and CDR2: MGHRA and YSYEKL. CDR3 nucleotides: TGCGCCAGCAGCCGCCTATACAGGGATTCACCCCTCCACTTT. Translated, it gives CASSRLYRDSPLHF.

This chain connects TRBV5-4 to TRBJ1-6; D perhaps matches TRBD1 (6 bases). CDR1 SGHNT and CDR2 YYREEE come from the germline V gene (reference sequence). The CDR3 covers 16 residues. Trimming pared 3 bases from V and 6 bases from J, leaving 16 bases between. CDR3 sequence (DNA): TGTGCCAGCAGCTCCTTGGGGGGCGACAGTAATTCACCCCTCCACTTT. Its translation is CASSSLGGDSNSPLHF.

This clonotype came up many times. The rearrangement joins TRBV27 to TRBJ2-7; maybe TRBD2 (6 bases). Trimming removed 4 bases from V and 1 base from J, with 11 bases in between. The CDR3 is made up of 14 amino acids. Germline V lookup: CDR1 MNHEY, CDR2 SMNVEV (reference sequence). DNA of the CDR3: TGTGCCAGCAGTTCAAGACTAGATTCCTACGAGCAGTACTTC. It encodes CASSSRLDSYEQYF.

This clonotype was seen a few times. The rearrangement links TRBV12-3 or TRBV12-4 to TRBJ1-1; D might be TRBD1 (5 bases). This CDR3 has 15 amino acids. Between the trimmed V and J ends, which lost 5 bases and 1 base, there was a span of 14 bases. The CDR3 coding sequence is TGTGCCAGCAGTGGCGCGGGACCGAGGAACACTGAAGCTTTCTTT. This sequence encodes CASSGAGPRNTEAFF.

This clonotype was found a few times. The J gene is TRBJ2-2, the V gene TRBV28; D gene ambiguous. Per the germline V gene, CDR1 is MDHEN and CDR2 is SYDVKM. The V and J ends lost 5 bases and 0 bases respectively, with 10 bases between them. The CDR3 is made up of 15 amino acids. The CDR3 coding sequence is TGTGCCAGCAGTCCGGGCAGCTCGAACACCGGGGAGCTGTTTTTT. Residues: CASSPGSSNTGELFF.

This clonotype was recorded many times. The chain carries TRBV11-2 and TRBJ2-5; TRBD2 is a possible D gene (7 bases). Trimming left V 3 bases short and J 4 bases short, with 15 bases between. The V gene's germline CDR1 is SGHAT and CDR2 FQNNGV. The CDR3 consists of 15 residues. This CDR3 reads CASSLGGGSRETQYF. The CDR3 nucleotides are TGTGCCAGCAGCTTGGGAGGGGGGAGCAGAGAGACCCAGTACTTC.

The chain is built from TRBV19 and TRBJ1-1; 7 bases line up with TRBD1. V was pared by 4 bases and J by 7 bases, with 9 bases of the junction left unmatched. The CDR3 has 14 amino acids. From germline, CDR1 is LNHDA and CDR2 SQIVND (reference sequence). CDR3: CASSNTGAEGEAFF. In DNA, the CDR3 is TGTGCCAGTAGTAACACAGGGGCCGAAGGTGAAGCTTTCTTT.

The V call is TRBV14, the J call TRBJ2-3; 7 nucleotides match TRBD1. The CDR3 length is 19 residues. V trimming: 3 bases; J trimming: 0 bases; junction bases outside the gene matches: 15. The V gene's germline CDR1 is SGHDN and CDR2 FVKESK. The CDR3 coding sequence is TGTGCCAGCAGCCACGGTTTGAAGGACAGGTTTTCTAGCACAGATACGCAGTATTTT. Translating gives CASSHGLKDRFSSTDTQYF.

Ten or more counts support this clonotype. V usage is TRBV2 and J usage is TRBJ1-2; a weak D match, TRBD1 (5 bases). Trimming took off 6 bases at V and 9 bases at J, with 20 bases between the two ends. Germline V gives CDR1 SNHLY, CDR2 FYNNEI. The length of the CDR3 is 14 residues. The CDR3 bases are TGTGCCAGCAGGGACGGGGGGAAGCTTGGGAGCTACACCTTC. This translates into CASRDGGKLGSYTF.